This T cell receptor (beta chain) is from a study of PD-1 blockade in classical Hodgkin lymphoma. About this clone: No antigen is known for it.

TCRdb keeps only in-frame clones here, not all; method: immunoSEQ multiplex PCR. The table has about 72,000 clones, roughly 91% seen once; the top ten hold 8%. Findings and limits, study-wide: A significant rise in TCR diversity was seen by C4D1 for CD4+ cells but not for CD8+ cells. Relapsed/refractory patients reportedly had the lowest baseline TCR diversity, below newly diagnosed patients, who were below healthy donors. Patients with a complete response exhibited baseline diversity comparable to newly diagnosed patients.

Every patient relapsed after autologous stem cell transplantation, and brentuximab vedotin exposure varied. V dropped 1 base and J dropped 0 bases, with 10 bases sitting between them. The CDR3 contains 15 residues. CDR1 GTSNPN and CDR2 SVGIG come from the germline V gene (reference sequence). The J gene is TRBJ1-5, the V gene TRBV30; the D is unclear. The specimen was peripheral blood mononuclear cells (PBMCs), collected at baseline. This clonotype originated in a human donor with classical Hodgkin lymphoma. CDR3 protein: CAWSAAISSNQPQHF. Here the CDR3 DNA reads TGTGCCTGGAGTGCAGCAATAAGTAGCAATCAGCCCCAGCATTTT.